These 24 T cell receptor beta chains were all obtained from the same sample, sequenced in a study of T cell repertoires in cytomegalovirus infection (dated by TCRdb to the late 2010s). The antigens for these receptors are not known. The sample was run on an Illumina HiSeq 1500. TCRdb itself trimmed the public reads at Q25 with fastp, ran MiXCR and retained productive beta chains. Identical CDR3 proteins give one entry, which carries the most common genes and DNA. This sample lists around 300,000 distinct CDR3 sequences; approximately 22% were detected once. The ten largest clones capture approximately 20% of the sample. In light of the paper, this sample's treatment or condition label describes: in vitro stimulation with specific CMV peptide epitopes to enrich CMV-specific T cells. The specimen comprised cultured PBMCs, sampled from culture after CMV antigen stimulation. Source of these receptors: a human donor in good health (CMV status not recorded). Some clones in this sample may be carry-over from other donors' samples.

The chain combines TRBV4-3 with TRBJ2-2; TRBD2 agrees at 12 bases. Germline CDR1 and CDR2: LGHNA and YSLEER. The length of the CDR3 is 17 residues. V lost 3 bases, J lost 3 bases, and 5 bases stayed unmatched. CDR3 in DNA: TGCGCCAGCAGCCAGATGGGGACTAGCGGGTACACCGGGGAGCTGTTTTTT. Amino acids: CASSQMGTSGYTGELFF.

This chain uses TRBV19 with TRBJ1-5; 7 nucleotides line up with TRBD1. V shed 6 bases and J 6 bases; nucleotides not matched to a gene: 5. CDR3 length: 13 residues. Germline loops: CDR1 LNHDA, CDR2 SQIVND (reference sequence). The CDR3: CASRRGGTQPQHF. CDR3 coding DNA: TGTGCCAGTAGAAGAGGGGGCACTCAGCCCCAGCATTTT.

This clonotype was counted many times. This sequence joins TRBV18 and TRBJ2-1, with 8 bases fitting TRBD2. With V trimmed by 5 bases and J by 4 bases, 7 bases remained unmatched. The CDR3 covers 15 residues. Germline loops: CDR1 KGHSH, CDR2 LQKENI. CDR3 sequence (DNA): TGTGCCAGCTCATCGGGCAGCGGGGGATACAATGAGCAGTTCTTC. Amino acids: CASSSGSGGYNEQFF.

The chain recombines TRBV7-3 with TRBJ2-1; 12 bases are a match to TRBD2. J was trimmed by 7 bases and V by 0 bases; bases with no gene match: 10. This CDR3 spans 18 amino acids. Germline CDR1 is SGHTA and CDR2 is FQGTGA. The CDR3 DNA sequence: TGTGCCAGCAGCTTAACGGCCGTGACTAGCGGGAGTGGGAATGAGCAGTTCTTC. Translation gives CASSLTAVTSGSGNEQFF.

This clonotype was seen a handful of times. The chain employs TRBV7-2 and TRBJ2-1; no reliable D call. CDR1 and CDR2 from the germline V gene are SGHTA and FQGNSA. The CDR3 has 15 residues. The V end lost 1 base, the J end lost 5 bases, and 12 bases lay between the germline ends. CDR3 nucleotide sequence: TGTGCCAGCAGCTTAGTTTTCCTACCTAACAATGAGCAGTTCTTC. Protein: CASSLVFLPNNEQFF.

The sample holds a few counts of this clonotype. The chain joins TRBV4-1 to TRBJ1-1; D not certain. Per the germline V gene, CDR1 is MGHRA and CDR2 is YSYEKL. CDR3 length: 15 residues. V was trimmed by 2 bases and J by 2 bases, leaving 12 bases between them. The CDR3 nucleotides read TGCGCCAGCAGCCAAATCGGGCGAAGAAACACTGAAGCTTTCTTT. It yields the protein CASSQIGRRNTEAFF.

This clonotype was counted ten times or more. This chain joins TRBV7-8 and TRBJ1-1; D remains unclear. The V end lost 4 bases, the J end lost 5 bases, and 14 bases lay between the germline ends. The CDR3 covers 14 residues. Germline V CDR1 and CDR2: SGHVS, FQNEAQ. CDR3 bases: TGTGCCAGCAGCTCCCCGGTCACTGGGACTGAAGCTTTCTTT. As protein: CASSSPVTGTEAFF.

This clonotype turned up a few times. The rearrangement joins TRBV11-3 to TRBJ1-2; D uncertain. The germline V gene has CDR1 SGHNT and CDR2 YENEEA. This CDR3 is 15 amino acids long. V gave up 0 bases and J gave up 5 bases, with 13 bases separating them. CDR3 loop: CASSLDVPFGYGYTF. The CDR3 nucleotides read TGTGCCAGCAGCTTAGATGTCCCTTTCGGGTATGGCTACACCTTC.

CDR3: CASSHRTGLFDEQYF. Here the CDR3 DNA reads TGTGCCAGCAGCCATAGGACAGGGCTTTTCGACGAGCAGTACTTC. The chain recombines TRBV7-9 with TRBJ2-7, with 8 positions matching TRBD1. This CDR3 has 15 residues. Germline loops: CDR1 SEHNR, CDR2 FQNEAQ (reference sequence). V gave up 5 bases and J gave up 5 bases; unmatched junction bases: 11.

The V gene is TRBV11-1, the J gene TRBJ2-7; D possibly matches TRBD1 or TRBD2 (7 bases each). The CDR3 loop spans 15 amino acids. V was trimmed by 3 bases and J by 3 bases, leaving 15 bases between them. In germline, CDR1 is SGHAT, CDR2 FQDESV (reference sequence). The CDR3 sequence: CASSLGGTDVYEQYF. DNA for the CDR3: TGTGCCAGCAGCTTGGGGGGGACAGATGTCTACGAGCAGTACTTC.

This sequence joins TRBV20-1 and TRBJ1-2; D unclear. The germline gives CDR1 DFQATT, CDR2 SNEGSKA (reference sequence). CDR3 length: 11 amino acids. CDR3: CAPLFTDGYTF. The CDR3 DNA reads as TGCGCCCCCCTTTTTACGGATGGCTACACCTTC.

This clonotype has a handful of counts. The CDR3 region is CASKRDGANYGYTF. The CDR3 bases are TGTGCCAGCAAACGGGACGGAGCTAACTATGGCTACACCTTC. The chain recombines TRBV12-3 or TRBV12-4 with TRBJ1-2; the D gene is possibly TRBD1 (5 bases). Trimming stripped 7 bases from V and 0 bases from J, with 12 bases between. This CDR3 region has 14 residues.

CDR3 region: CASSLRSQGEAFF. DNA of the CDR3: TGTGCCAGCAGTTTGCGCAGTCAAGGTGAAGCTTTCTTT. The V call is TRBV12-3 or TRBV12-4, the J call TRBJ1-1; D is uncertain. The ends were cut back, 3 bases at V and 7 bases at J, with 12 bases in the middle. The CDR3 loop spans 13 amino acids.

The chain recombines TRBV25-1 with TRBJ2-2, with TRBD1 matching 8 bases. In germline, CDR1 is MGHDK, CDR2 SYGVNS. V trimming: 6 bases; J trimming: 5 bases; junction bases outside the gene matches: 8. This CDR3 comprises 15 residues. CDR3 nucleotides: TGTGCCAGCAGCTATGGACAGGGTTATACCGGGGAGCTGTTTTTT. Residues: CASSYGQGYTGELFF.

The chain links TRBV6-1 to TRBJ2-3; 8 bases are shared with TRBD2. The CDR3 consists of 19 residues. Germline trimming cut 9 bases from V and 3 bases from J; bases unmatched to any gene: 23. Germline V gene data show CDR1 as MNHNS and CDR2 as SASEGT. CDR3 amino acids: CARPPPLRSGRKGTDTQYF. The CDR3 bases are TGTGCCAGACCCCCACCCCTTCGAAGCGGGAGAAAGGGGACAGATACGCAGTATTTT.

This clonotype came up many times. The J gene is TRBJ1-1, the V gene TRBV7-2; TRBD1 aligns across 11 bases. The ends lost 5 bases at V and 4 bases at J; junction bases unmatched: 3. The CDR3 runs to 14 residues. Germline V lookup: CDR1 SGHTA, CDR2 FQGNSA. CDR3 sequence reads: CASSRDRGGTEAFF. DNA of the CDR3: TGTGCCAGCAGCCGGGACAGGGGGGGCACTGAAGCTTTCTTT.

The sample holds a few counts of this clonotype. V gene TRBV7-2 combines with J gene TRBJ1-3; D gene unclear. Looked up from germline, CDR1 is SGHTA and CDR2 is FQGNSA. V was pared by 2 bases and J by 0 bases, with 11 bases between. This CDR3 is built from 16 residues. CDR3 amino acids: CASSLNRPASGNTIYF. The CDR3 DNA sequence: TGTGCCAGCAGCTTAAATCGGCCGGCCTCTGGAAACACCATATATTTT.

The J gene is TRBJ2-3, the V gene TRBV11-2, with TRBD1 matching over 11 bases. The CDR3 spans 17 residues. Germline lookup yields CDR1 SGHAT and CDR2 FQNNGV. Trimming cost V 2 bases and J 4 bases; bases outside gene matches: 8. For the CDR3, the DNA is TGTGCCAGCAGCTTACAGGCGGGGACAGGGGGTTCAGATACGCAGTATTTT. Translated, it gives CASSLQAGTGGSDTQYF.

This clonotype was seen many times. The gene calls are TRBV7-6 and TRBJ2-1; D not resolved. Germline V lookup: CDR1 SGHVS, CDR2 FNYEAQ. This CDR3 spans 13 amino acids. V lost 2 bases and J lost 7, with 9 bases in between. CDR3 residues: CASSLRSRNEQFF. CDR3 DNA sequence: TGTGCCAGCAGCTTAAGGTCTAGAAATGAGCAGTTCTTC. The full variable domain, its missing parts supplied by reference TRBV7-6 and TRBJ2-1, is GAGVSQSPRYKVTKRGQDVALRCDPISGHVSLYWYRQALGQGPEFLTYFNYEAQQDKSGLPNDRFSAERPEGSISTLTIQRTEQRDSAMYRCASSLRSRNEQFFGPGTRLTVL.

As DNA, the CDR3 is TGTGCCAGCAGCCCCAACCCTACTAGCGGGATTGAGGCGAACTCCTACAATGAGCAGTTCTTC. Amino acid sequence: CASSPNPTSGIEANSYNEQFF. This rearrangement joins TRBV7-9 to TRBJ2-1; 10 bases agree with TRBD2. CDR1 is SEHNR, CDR2 FQNEAQ, per germline (reference sequence). The CDR3 is 21 residues long. The ends lost 5 bases at V and 0 bases at J; junction bases unmatched: 19. The full variable domain, completed using reference TRBV7-9 and TRBJ2-1, is DTGVSQNPRHKITKRGQNVTFRCDPISEHNRLYWYRQTLGQGPEFLTYFQNEAQLEKSRLLSDRFSAERPKGSFSTLEIQRTEQGDSAMYLCASSPNPTSGIEANSYNEQFFGPGTRLTVL.

The chain has TRBV6-1 and TRBJ1-1; D not certain. Trimming stripped 9 bases from V and 4 bases from J, with 18 bases between. The length of the CDR3 is 14 residues. Germline V CDR1 and CDR2: MNHNS, SASEGT. This CDR3 reads CASRFSRVGTEAFF. The CDR3 DNA follows: TGTGCCAGTCGCTTTTCTAGGGTAGGCACTGAAGCTTTCTTT.

This clonotype was counted a single time. The chain links TRBV7-9 to TRBJ2-7; D is unclear. Germline CDR1 and CDR2: SEHNR and FQNEAQ (reference sequence). CDR3 size: 14 residues. V was clipped by 5 bases and J by 9 bases, with 20 bases between them. CDR3 loop: CASSPGPFSFGQYV. For the CDR3, the DNA is TGTGCCAGCAGCCCCGGGCCTTTTTCGTTTGGGCAGTACGTC.

There are many counts of this clonotype. The CDR3 DNA reads as TGCGCCAGCAGCCAAGAGGGGGATCCGAGAAAACTGTTTTTT. Protein: CASSQEGDPRKLFF. J is TRBJ1-4 and V is TRBV4-1; possible D gene TRBD1, 5 bases. Germline assignment: CDR1 MGHRA and CDR2 YSYEKL. With 0 bases removed from V and 10 bases from J, the gap between germline ends came to 12 bases. The CDR3 has 14 amino acids.

V and J are TRBV20-1 and TRBJ1-5, with no clear D. This CDR3 spans 15 amino acids. With 6 bases removed from V and 3 bases from J, the gap between germline ends came to 18 bases. Germline V gene data show CDR1 as DFQATT and CDR2 as SNEGSKA (reference sequence). CDR3 residues: CSASGNRLFNQPQHF. CDR3 nucleotide sequence: TGCAGTGCCTCCGGGAACCGGCTCTTCAATCAGCCCCAGCATTTT.